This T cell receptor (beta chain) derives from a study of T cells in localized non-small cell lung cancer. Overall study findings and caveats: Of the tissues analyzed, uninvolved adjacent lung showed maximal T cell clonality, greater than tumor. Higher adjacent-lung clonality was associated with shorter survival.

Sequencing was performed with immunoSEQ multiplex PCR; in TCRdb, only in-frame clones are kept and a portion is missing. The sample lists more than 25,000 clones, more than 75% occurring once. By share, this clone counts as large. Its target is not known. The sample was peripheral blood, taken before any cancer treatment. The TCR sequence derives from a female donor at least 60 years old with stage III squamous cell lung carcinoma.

CDR3 in DNA: TGTGCCATCAGGACTGGCACTGACAATGAGCAGTTCTTC. Its translation is CAIRTGTDNEQFF. The chain employs TRBV10-3 and TRBJ2-1, with D unresolved. The CDR3 totals 13 residues. Germline CDR1 is ENHRY and CDR2 is SYGVKD. Between the trimmed V and J ends, which lost 6 bases and 5 bases, there was a span of 11 bases.